This T cell receptor beta chain was sequenced in a study of blood T cell repertoires in COVID-19. The CDR3 is made up of 15 amino acids. V was pared by 8 bases and J by 0 bases, with 7 bases of the junction left unmatched. The germline gives CDR1 SGHVS, CDR2 FNYEAQ. The assay was immunoSEQ multiplex PCR, and TCRdb's table has in-frame clones only and misses some. The sample contains 250,000 to 300,000 clones, just over 85% of which appear only once. This chain links TRBV7-6 with TRBJ2-1, with 7 positions matching TRBD2. The sample consisted of PBMCs or T cells enriched from blood (not recorded which). The receptor's source is a man younger than 35 who had recovered from COVID-19. Written as DNA, the CDR3 is TGTGCCAGCGCTAGCGGAGTGAGCTCCTACAATGAGCAGTTCTTC. This sequence encodes CASASGVSSYNEQFF.